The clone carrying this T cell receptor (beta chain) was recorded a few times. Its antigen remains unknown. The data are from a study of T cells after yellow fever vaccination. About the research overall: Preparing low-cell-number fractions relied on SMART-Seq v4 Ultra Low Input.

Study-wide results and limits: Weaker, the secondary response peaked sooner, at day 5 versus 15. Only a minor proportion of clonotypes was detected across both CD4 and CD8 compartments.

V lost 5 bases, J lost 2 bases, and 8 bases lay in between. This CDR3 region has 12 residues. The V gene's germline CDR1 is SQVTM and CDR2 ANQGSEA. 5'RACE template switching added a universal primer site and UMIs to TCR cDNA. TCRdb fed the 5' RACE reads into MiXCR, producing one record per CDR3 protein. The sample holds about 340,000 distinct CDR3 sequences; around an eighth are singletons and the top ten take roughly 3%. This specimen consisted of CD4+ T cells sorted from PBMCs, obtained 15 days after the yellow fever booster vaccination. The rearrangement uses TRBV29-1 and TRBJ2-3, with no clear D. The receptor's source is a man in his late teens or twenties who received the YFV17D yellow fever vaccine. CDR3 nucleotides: TGCAGCGTTAGCCTCTCCACAGATACGCAGTATTTT. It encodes CSVSLSTDTQYF.